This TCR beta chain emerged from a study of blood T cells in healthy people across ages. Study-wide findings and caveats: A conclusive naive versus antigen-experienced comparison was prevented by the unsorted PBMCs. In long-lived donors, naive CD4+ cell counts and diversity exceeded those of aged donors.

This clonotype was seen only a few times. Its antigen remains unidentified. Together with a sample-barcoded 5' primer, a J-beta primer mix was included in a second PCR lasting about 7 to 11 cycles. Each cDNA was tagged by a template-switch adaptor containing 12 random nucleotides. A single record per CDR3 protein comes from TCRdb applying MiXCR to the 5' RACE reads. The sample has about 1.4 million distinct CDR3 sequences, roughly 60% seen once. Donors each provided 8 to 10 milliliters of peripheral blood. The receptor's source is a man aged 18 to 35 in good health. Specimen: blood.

In DNA, the CDR3 is TGCGCCAGCAGCCTGCTTGAAGGGCCCAACTATGGCTACACCTTC. This sequence encodes CASSLLEGPNYGYTF. The chain carries TRBV5-1 and TRBJ1-2; D unclear. The CDR3 sequence is 15 residues long. The V gene's germline CDR1 is SGHRS and CDR2 YFSETQ. V lost 4 bases and J 2 bases, leaving 15 bases between the germline ends.